The clone carrying this TCR beta chain occurred a few times. What it binds is not known. TCRdb reprocessed the 5' RACE reads with MiXCR, giving one entry per CDR3 protein. This table has approximately 440,000 distinct CDR3 sequences, 17% appearing once. The data were obtained in a study of CD8 T cells in ankylosing spondylitis. Study-level points and caveats: The study identified a TCR beta motif of 7 or 8 highly homologous variants that appeared characteristic of ankylosing spondylitis blood.

The ends were cut back, 5 bases at V and 8 bases at J, with 9 bases in the middle. The V gene's germline CDR1 is GTSNPN and CDR2 SVGIG (reference sequence). The CDR3 is 10 residues long. The gene calls are TRBV30 and TRBJ1-2, with D possibly TRBD1 on 5 matching bases. Sequenced: blood, either unsorted or a sorted T cell fraction (not recorded which). This clonotype was obtained from a male donor with ankylosing spondylitis. CDR3 coding DNA: TGTGCCTGGGGGGCCGCCGGCTACACCTTC. This translates into CAWGAAGYTF.